This T cell receptor (beta chain) was documented in a study of blood T cells in healthy people across ages (dated by TCRdb to the mid-2010s). Background for the entire study: Template switching captured roughly one uniquely barcoded TCR beta cDNA molecule per two T cells in model experiments. Using deep sequencing normalized with unique cDNA molecular identifiers, the study measured how TCR beta repertoire diversity changes with age. The donors were split into four age groups: young (average about 16 years), middle-aged (about 40), aged (over 55) and long-lived (roughly 77). To avoid experimental bias, donors of different ages were randomly spread across the sequencing lanes. Two additional independent replicas of 1 million unique cDNA reads from the same blood draw were analyzed for two donors (one aged 18 to 30 and one aged 80 or older).

Broader findings and caveats from the paper: As age increased, observed TCR beta diversity per million T cells dropped in a roughly linear way, and a significant reduction was already evident by age 40. Total diversity estimates from one million sequenced T cells were considered lower bounds and underestimates. Because the CMV infection status of the donors was unknown, age-related changes in expanded clonotypes may potentially have been confounded. Observed TCR beta diversity correlated strongly with the percentage of naive T cells measured by flow cytometry. Compared with the aged group, the long-lived group had more naive CD4+ T cells, fewer expanded clones and increased TCR diversity, a pattern suggesting age selection. Conclusive comparison of naive and antigen-experienced compartments was prevented by the profiling of bulk unsorted PBMCs.

The 40 or so donors, aged about 6 to 95 years, were systemically healthy Caucasian individuals from Russia. Each donor gave approximately 9.4 milliliters of peripheral blood, drawn into EDTA-treated Vacutainer tubes. Ficoll-Paque density-gradient centrifugation was used to isolate PBMCs, with at least 6 million per sample. Total RNA, at least 5.5 micrograms per sample, was extracted from PBMCs with Trizol reagent. The percentages of naive CD45RAhigh/CD27high T cells were determined by flow cytometry on a PBMC aliquot from every donor. The method was 5' RACE. The run used an Illumina HiSeq 2500. A second about 7 to 12 cycle PCR used a sample-barcoded 5' primer and a J-beta primer mix. A unique molecular identifier was introduced onto each TCR beta cDNA molecule by a template-switch 5' adaptor carrying 12 random nucleotides. Each sample yielded at least 2.5 million CDR3-containing paired-end reads. All of the RNA was converted into first-strand cDNA using the Mint cDNA synthesis kit, with a TRBC-specific oligonucleotide serving as the primer. All cDNA was treated with uracil-DNA glycosylase and then went through a first 18-cycle PCR with the universal primers M1SS and BC2_uni_R. Per the original workflow: Normalization of each sample was performed by random selection of 1 million high-quality reads, each carrying a distinct molecular identifier. Reads with shared molecular identifiers were discarded instead of being binned into consensus sequences. MiTCR, set to a Q25 quality threshold and the strictest error-elimination algorithm, was used for CDR3 identification, clonotype clustering and error correction. Lower-bound total TCR beta diversity was estimated with a nonparametric unseen species model using Euler transformation. TCRdb itself trimmed the public reads at Q25 with fastp, ran MiXCR and retained productive beta chains. Rows are unified per CDR3 protein, each entry keeping the most common DNA and genes. These V and J calls derive from TCRdb rather than the authors' analysis. The sample table lists about 320,000 distinct CDR3 sequences, less than 30% of them with a count of one. The ten largest account for approximately 28% of the sample.

This clonotype has a handful of counts. The antigen this receptor binds is unknown. Base qualities were left out, and no much larger clone turns up one base away. Sequenced material: blood. The sequence was obtained from a woman aged 70-85 years in good health.

The bases read TGTGCCAGCAGTTACCCTCAGGGGCCTATGAACACTGAAGCTTTCTTT. Translation gives CASSYPQGPMNTEAFF. The receptor chain draws on TRBV6-2 or TRBV6-3 and TRBJ1-1; the D gene is perhaps TRBD1, from 6 matching bases. The CDR3 covers 16 residues, taking in both the cysteine and the phenylalanine. Just CDR3 DNA is preserved here, 48 bases in frame from base 1. Relative to germline, V is 2 bases shorter and J is 0 bases shorter, with 13 bases between their ends. CDR1 and CDR2 (MNHEY, SVGEGT) derive from the germline V gene.